Shown below are 8 T cell receptor beta chains from a single sample sequenced in a study of blood T cell repertoires in COVID-19. The data were produced by immunoSEQ multiplex PCR, yet TCRdb's version contains in-frame clones alone and is incomplete. This table holds some 400,000 clones, more than 85% found once. Source material: peripheral blood. The receptors come from a human donor in a cohort sampled during active COVID-19.

The rearrangement uses TRBV5-1 and TRBJ2-3; D possibly corresponds to TRBD1 (5 bases). This CDR3 has 15 amino acids. Germline lookup yields CDR1 SGHRS and CDR2 YFSETQ. V was clipped by 1 base and J by 5 bases, with 14 bases between them. Written as DNA, the CDR3 is TGCGCCAGCAGCTTGATCAGCAGGGTCGAAGATACGCAGTATTTT. Protein product: CASSLISRVEDTQYF.

The chain uses TRBV5-6 and TRBJ2-7; D unclear. V dropped 3 bases and J dropped 6 bases, with 13 bases sitting between them. Per the germline V gene, CDR1 is SGHDT and CDR2 is YYEEEE. The CDR3 spans 13 residues. CDR3 DNA sequence: TGTGCCAGCAGCTCAGGCAGATGGTCCGAGCAGTACTTC. Protein product: CASSSGRWSEQYF.

This chain joins TRBV3-1 (or the pseudogene TRBV3-2) and TRBJ2-7, with 8 bases fitting TRBD1. The CDR3 contains 15 residues. Germline V gene lookup returns CDR1 LGHDT and CDR2 YNNKEL (reference sequence). The ends lost 1 base at V and 5 bases at J; junction bases unmatched: 7. The CDR3 nucleotides read TGTGCCAGCAGCCAAGTTGCAGGGGGCCTGGACGAGCAGTACTTC. Encoded protein: CASSQVAGGLDEQYF.

The V and J genes are TRBV11-1 and TRBJ2-1; D may be TRBD2 (7 bases). V lost 2 bases, J lost 7 bases, and 15 bases lay in between. The V gene's germline CDR1 is SGHAT and CDR2 FQDESV (reference sequence). This CDR3 has 15 amino acids. CDR3 sequence: CASSLMWGGGNEQFF. In DNA form, the CDR3 reads TGTGCCAGCAGCTTAATGTGGGGGGGCGGGAATGAGCAGTTCTTC.

The genes are TRBV19 and TRBJ2-5; no definite D call. This CDR3 comprises 13 residues. Deletions cut 4 bases from V and 5 bases from J, with 11 bases between. Germline V gene data show CDR1 as LNHDA and CDR2 as SQIVND (reference sequence). The CDR3, as DNA: TGTGCCAGTAGTACAGGCATTGGGGAGACCCAGTACTTC. It codes for CASSTGIGETQYF.

V and J are TRBV18 and TRBJ1-4, with 9 bases fitting TRBD1. Germline CDR1 and CDR2: KGHSH and LQKENI. The CDR3 covers 14 residues. J was trimmed by 8 bases and V by 3 bases; bases with no gene match: 4. In DNA form, the CDR3 reads TGTGCCAGCTCACCGGGACAGGGAGCCGAAAAACTGTTTTTT. This gives the protein CASSPGQGAEKLFF.

This sequence joins TRBV15 and TRBJ1-5; 9 bases fit TRBD1. From germline, CDR1 is LNHNV and CDR2 YYDKDF (reference sequence). With 8 bases clipped from V and 7 bases from J, the junction kept 3 bases outside the gene matches. The CDR3 is 12 amino acids. The CDR3 loop is CATGTGSQPQHF. CDR3 bases: TGTGCCACCGGGACAGGGTCCCAGCCCCAGCATTTT.

This clone occurred once. The V call is TRBV6-5, the J call TRBJ1-1; 7 positions agree with TRBD1. Germline-derived CDR1 and CDR2 are MNHEY and SVGAGI. The CDR3 consists of 15 residues. V was clipped by 7 bases and J by 7 bases; unmatched bases: 15. This CDR3 is CASNPKMGQISEAFF. The CDR3, as DNA: TGTGCCAGCAACCCCAAGATGGGACAGATAAGTGAAGCTTTCTTT.